The rows below give T cell receptor beta chains drawn from one sample of a study of shared clonotypes between healthy human individuals. Here immunoSEQ multiplex PCR was the method, and the copy in TCRdb shows in-frame clones only, minus some. Among roughly 2 million clones listed, roughly 96% were seen once. The sample comprised naive CD4+ T cells sorted from blood. All receptors derive from a man younger than 30 in good health. CDR3s include the opening cysteine and the closing phenylalanine or tryptophan. Each record gives: V gene, clone size, D gene, J gene, CDR3 protein, CDR3 DNA. A D gene is named only where the DNA matches it firmly. Clone sizes are given selectively: once, few, many, or a class where the clone is expanded.

V: TRBV5-4; size: -; D: TRBD2; J: TRBJ2-3; CDR3: CASSYKTSGSTDTQYF; DNA: TGTGCCAGCAGCTACAAGACTAGCGGGAGCACAGATACGCAGTATTTT
V: TRBV30; size: many; D: TRBD2; J: TRBJ2-5; CDR3: CAWSLLAGELETQYF; DNA: TGTGCCTGGAGTCTTCTAGCGGGGGAATTGGAGACCCAGTACTTC
V: TRBV21-1; size: -; D: -; J: TRBJ1-2; CDR3: CASSKVKQGGGYTF; DNA: TGTGCCAGCAGCAAAGTCAAGCAGGGAGGCGGCTACACCTTC
V: TRBV9; size: -; D: TRBD1; J: TRBJ2-7; CDR3: CASSVTGANSYEQYF; DNA: TGTGCCAGCAGCGTCACAGGGGCTAACTCCTACGAGCAGTACTTC
V: TRBV11-2; size: -; D: -; J: TRBJ2-7; CDR3: CASSPQPYEQYF; DNA: TGTGCCAGCAGCCCCCAACCCTACGAGCAGTACTTC
V: TRBV9; size: -; D: TRBD2; J: TRBJ2-7; CDR3: CASSGSGRAQEQYF; DNA: TGTGCCAGCAGCGGTAGCGGGAGGGCGCAAGAGCAGTACTTC
V: TRBV30; size: -; D: -; J: TRBJ2-1; CDR3: CAWSVRLYNEQFF; DNA: TGTGCCTGGAGTGTCAGATTATACAATGAGCAGTTCTTC
V: TRBV10-3; size: -; D: -; J: TRBJ2-2; CDR3: CAISERGNGELFF; DNA: TGTGCCATCAGTGAAAGAGGGAACGGGGAGCTGTTTTTT
V: TRBV18; size: -; D: -; J: TRBJ2-2; CDR3: CASSPRQVPGELFF; DNA: TGTGCCAGCTCACCACGACAGGTACCCGGGGAGCTGTTTTTT
V: TRBV6-6; size: -; D: -; J: TRBJ2-3; CDR3: CASSYGSGTQYF; DNA: TGTGCCAGCAGTTACGGGTCAGGGACGCAGTATTTT
V: TRBV9; size: -; D: -; J: TRBJ2-6; CDR3: CASSVGDGRYSGANVLTF; DNA: TGTGCCAGCAGCGTAGGGGATGGACGGTACTCTGGGGCCAACGTCCTGACTTTC
V: TRBV18; size: -; D: TRBD1; J: TRBJ1-2; CDR3: CASSPSIPGQEANYGYTF; DNA: TGTGCCAGCTCACCATCTATCCCGGGACAGGAAGCTAACTATGGCTACACCTTC
V: TRBV10-1; size: -; D: -; J: TRBJ2-5; CDR3: CASSAGEETQYF; DNA: TGCGCCAGCAGTGCGGGGGAAGAGACCCAGTACTTC
V: TRBV19; size: -; D: -; J: TRBJ2-6; CDR3: CASRKNHPGANVLTF; DNA: TGTGCCAGTAGGAAGAACCACCCTGGGGCCAACGTCCTGACTTTC
V: TRBV7-9; size: -; D: -; J: TRBJ2-3; CDR3: CASSSGHVSTDTQYF; DNA: TGTGCCAGCAGCTCAGGACACGTCTCCACAGATACGCAGTATTTT
V: TRBV7-8; size: -; D: -; J: TRBJ1-5; CDR3: CASSLAHQPQHF; DNA: TGTGCCAGCAGCTTAGCGCATCAGCCCCAGCATTTT
V: TRBV25-1; size: -; D: -; J: TRBJ2-2; CDR3: CASSESSGFTGELFF; DNA: TGTGCCAGCAGTGAATCTTCTGGGTTCACCGGGGAGCTGTTTTTT
V: TRBV6-6; size: -; D: TRBD1; J: TRBJ2-4; CDR3: CASTSLPGGANIQYF; DNA: TGTGCCAGCACCTCACTGCCAGGGGGCGCAAACATTCAGTACTTC
V: TRBV7-9; size: -; D: -; J: TRBJ2-1; CDR3: CASSLRDLYNEQFF; DNA: TGTGCCAGCAGCTTAAGGGACCTATACAATGAGCAGTTCTTC
V: TRBV7-6; size: -; D: TRBD1; J: TRBJ2-3; CDR3: CASSARDSFRFASTDTQYF; DNA: TGTGCCAGCAGCGCCCGGGACAGTTTTCGCTTTGCTAGCACAGATACGCAGTATTTT
V: TRBV2; size: -; D: -; J: TRBJ1-2; CDR3: CASSESTGRRYGYTF; DNA: TGTGCCAGCAGTGAATCGACGGGCAGGAGGTATGGCTACACCTTC
V: TRBV11-1; size: -; D: -; J: TRBJ2-7; CDR3: CASGRGSSYEQYF; DNA: TGTGCCTCGGGGCGTGGCAGCTCCTACGAGCAGTACTTC
V: TRBV27; size: -; D: TRBD1; J: TRBJ1-4; CDR3: CASSLFGTASKDMYEKLFF; DNA: TGTGCCAGCAGTCTTTTCGGGACAGCCTCCAAAGATATGTATGAAAAACTGTTTTTT
V: TRBV6-5; size: -; D: TRBD2; J: TRBJ2-7; CDR3: CASGLAGPYEQYF; DNA: TGTGCCAGTGGGCTAGCGGGACCCTACGAGCAGTACTTC
V: TRBV9; size: -; D: -; J: TRBJ2-3; CDR3: CASSTGTSSTDTQYF; DNA: TGTGCCAGCAGCACAGGGACCTCTAGCACAGATACGCAGTATTTT
V: TRBV19; size: -; D: -; J: TRBJ2-1; CDR3: CASSIFDEQFF; DNA: TGTGCCAGTAGTATATTCGATGAGCAGTTCTTC
V: TRBV9; size: -; D: -; J: TRBJ2-3; CDR3: CASSVGLVPDTQYF; DNA: TGTGCCAGCAGCGTAGGACTAGTCCCAGATACGCAGTATTTT
V: TRBV6-1; size: -; D: -; J: TRBJ1-6; CDR3: CASSEARLGNSPLHF; DNA: TGTGCCAGCAGTGAAGCGCGGTTGGGTAATTCACCCCTCCACTTT
V: TRBV27; size: -; D: -; J: TRBJ2-1; CDR3: CASSLFTRSIYNEQFF; DNA: TGTGCCAGCAGTTTATTTACTAGGTCGATATACAATGAGCAGTTCTTC
V: TRBV6-1; size: -; D: -; J: TRBJ1-1; CDR3: CASSEAALVAFF; DNA: TGTGCCAGCAGTGAAGCTGCCCTGGTAGCTTTCTTT
V: TRBV5-1; size: -; D: TRBD1; J: TRBJ1-1; CDR3: CASRTGLTNTEAFF; DNA: TGCGCCAGCAGGACAGGGTTGACGAACACTGAAGCTTTCTTT
V: TRBV6-5; size: -; D: -; J: TRBJ2-7; CDR3: CASSRGRNYEQYF; DNA: TGTGCCAGCAGCCGGGGACGGAACTACGAGCAGTACTTC
V: TRBV11-2; size: -; D: -; J: TRBJ2-6; CDR3: CASSLRSGANVLTF; DNA: TGTGCCAGCAGCTTACGCTCTGGGGCCAACGTCCTGACTTTC
V: TRBV7-2; size: -; D: -; J: TRBJ2-7; CDR3: CASSLGFGTRTYEQYF; DNA: TGTGCCAGCAGCTTAGGTTTCGGGACCCGAACCTACGAGCAGTACTTC
V: TRBV29-1; size: once; D: TRBD2; J: TRBJ2-3; CDR3: CSVESGGFRTDTQYF; DNA: TGCAGCGTCGAGAGCGGGGGGTTTCGCACAGATACGCAGTATTTT
V: TRBV10-3; size: -; D: -; J: TRBJ1-1; CDR3: CAISGGGGGTEAFF; DNA: TGTGCCATCAGTGGGGGCGGGGGCGGCACTGAAGCTTTCTTT
V: TRBV13; size: -; D: -; J: TRBJ2-7; CDR3: CASSSRATGEQYF; DNA: TGTGCCAGCAGCTCTAGGGCGACGGGCGAGCAGTACTTC
V: TRBV18; size: -; D: -; J: TRBJ2-3; CDR3: CASSREHSGDTQYF; DNA: TGTGCCAGCTCACGCGAGCATAGCGGAGATACGCAGTATTTT
V: TRBV14; size: -; D: -; J: TRBJ2-4; CDR3: CASSPTEVRGKNIQYF; DNA: TGTGCCAGCAGCCCCACGGAGGTACGGGGCAAAAACATTCAGTACTTC
V: TRBV6-1; size: -; D: -; J: TRBJ2-3; CDR3: CATERLGPTDTQYF; DNA: TGTGCCACCGAAAGACTAGGACCCACAGATACGCAGTATTTT
V: TRBV6-1; size: -; D: TRBD1; J: TRBJ2-3; CDR3: CASGDRASTDTQYF; DNA: TGTGCCAGTGGGGACAGAGCGAGCACAGATACGCAGTATTTT
V: TRBV18; size: -; D: TRBD1; J: TRBJ1-6; CDR3: CASSPSAGTGSSPLHF; DNA: TGTGCCAGCTCACCGTCAGCCGGGACAGGGAGTTCACCCCTCCACTTT
V: TRBV25-1; size: -; D: -; J: TRBJ1-3; CDR3: CASSLTSSGNTIYF; DNA: TGTGCCAGCAGCCTGACAAGCTCTGGAAACACCATATATTTT
V: TRBV18; size: once; D: -; J: TRBJ1-1; CDR3: CASSPSLGTEAFF; DNA: TGTGCCAGCTCACCATCCCTGGGGACTGAAGCTTTCTTT
V: TRBV30; size: -; D: -; J: TRBJ1-1; CDR3: CAWSRQRNTEAFF; DNA: TGTGCCTGGAGTCGACAGAGGAACACTGAAGCTTTCTTT
V: TRBV7-8; size: -; D: TRBD2; J: TRBJ2-3; CDR3: CASRWDYTDTQYF; DNA: TGTGCCAGCAGATGGGACTACACAGATACGCAGTATTTT
V: TRBV5-1; size: -; D: -; J: TRBJ1-2; CDR3: CASSLVGERWGGYTF; DNA: TGCGCCAGCAGCTTGGTAGGGGAAAGATGGGGTGGCTACACCTTC
V: TRBV20-1; size: -; D: -; J: TRBJ2-2; CDR3: CSARVNGELFF; DNA: TGCAGTGCTAGAGTCAACGGGGAGCTGTTTTTT
V: TRBV10-1; size: -; D: TRBD2; J: TRBJ2-3; CDR3: CASGTSGKGADTQYF; DNA: TGCGCCAGCGGGACTAGCGGGAAGGGAGCAGATACGCAGTATTTT
V: TRBV10-3; size: -; D: -; J: TRBJ2-7; CDR3: CAISESGELNYEQYF; DNA: TGTGCCATCAGTGAGTCTGGGGAGTTGAACTACGAGCAGTACTTC
V: TRBV5-4; size: -; D: -; J: TRBJ1-3; CDR3: CASSQTEGSGNTIYF; DNA: TGTGCCAGCAGCCAGACAGAAGGGTCTGGAAACACCATATATTTT
V: TRBV29-1; size: -; D: -; J: TRBJ2-5; CDR3: CSVEVRETQYF; DNA: TGCAGCGTTGAAGTGAGGGAGACCCAGTACTTC
V: TRBV6-6; size: -; D: TRBD1; J: TRBJ1-4; CDR3: CASSENPGQGEKLFF; DNA: TGTGCCAGCAGTGAGAATCCGGGACAGGGTGAAAAACTGTTTTTT